The T cell receptor (beta chain) under discussion was sequenced for a study of blood T cell repertoires in COVID-19. Study-level background: Sites in the United States, Italy and Spain provided acute and convalescent COVID-19 samples.

CDR3 length: 15 amino acids. From germline, CDR1 is SGHTA and CDR2 FQGTGA. Trimming cost V 2 bases and J 0 bases, with 11 bases left between them. Recruited during active infection, patients (from Seattle) were subsequently followed longitudinally. The assay was immunoSEQ multiplex PCR, and TCRdb's table has in-frame clones only and misses some. This table has 150,000 to 200,000 clones, approximately 87% appearing once. The sample taken for sequencing was peripheral blood. The V and J genes are TRBV7-3 and TRBJ2-7; tentative D call: TRBD1 (5 bases). The TCR comes from an older woman with COVID-19, enrolled during active disease. The CDR3 protein is CASSLGQGSSYEQYF. The CDR3 DNA follows: TGTGCCAGCAGCTTAGGCCAGGGAAGCTCCTACGAGCAGTACTTC. Based on the CDR3 plus reference TRBV7-3 and TRBJ2-7, the full variable domain is GAGVSQTPSNKVTEKGKYVELRCDPISGHTALYWYRQSLGQGPEFLIYFQGTGAADDSGLPNDRFFAVRPEGSVSTLKIQRTERGDSAVYLCASSLGQGSSYEQYFGPGTRLTVT.